This T cell receptor (beta chain) was profiled in a study of cytomegalovirus exposure and HLA in healthy donors (dated by TCRdb to 2017 to 2019). As for the study more broadly: An earlier analysis of several hundred of the donors reported 250 to 300 Gb of sequence data and 117 million unique TCR beta sequences obtained from approximately 180 million T cells. Roughly 300 gigabases of sequencing data and about 92 million unique TCR sequences made up an early release that covered about 640 HLA-typed donors. Of the roughly 400 genotyped donors, over 65% fell in the genetic ancestry cluster associated with self-reported Caucasian donors. The study was designed to test whether signatures of past pathogen exposure could be identified by cataloging public T cell receptors. The study used immunosequencing to profile the T cell repertoires of 600 to 850 subjects and linked those repertoires to cytomegalovirus serostatus. In addition to the first cohort of approximately 670 subjects, a separate validation cohort of 120 different subjects was used. To predict cytomegalovirus infection status, the study combined high-throughput TCR immunosequencing, statistical association of individual TCRs with disease status, and machine learning. A later analysis re-analyzed previously published TCR beta repertoires from 550 to 700 donors and added high-resolution HLA genotyping to study TCR occurrence patterns. Rather than drawing on any new phenotypic data, the later analysis identified candidate immune exposures from TCR beta sequences and the way those sequences occurred across donors. An earlier analysis of approximately 640 of the donors applied high-throughput TCR beta sequencing to assess whether each TCR beta V gene segment acted as functional or pseudogenic. Donor age, sex, ethnicity and CMV serostatus were collected together with the repertoire data. Genome-wide SNP genotypes for about 60% of the 666 donors were used in a later genetic analysis, which treated that subset as a discovery cohort. All discovery cohort repertoires had been generated on a single sequencing platform. HLA typing covered class I and class II loci at four-digit resolution. The number of donors typed differed by locus, with 629-630 for A, B, C, DRB1 and DQB1, roughly 550 for DQA1, 606 for DPA1, and 472 for DPB1. Because of strong linkage in the cohort, five DR-DQ haplotypes were treated as single units for association and clustering. On average, 235,054 unique TCR beta nucleotide sequences were sequenced per donor among 398 genotyped donors of the cohort, with around 19% of those sequences being non-productive. Study-level results and caveats: The earlier analysis of some 560 of the donors excluded 15 to 20 rarely observed V segments, including chromosome 9 orphons, because counts were too low. According to a later analysis, TCR association rates differed among HLA loci, with DRB1 alleles showing the most associated TCRs and HLA-C alleles showing the fewest. For the cohort, immune exposure information was limited to CMV serostatus. Roughly uniform sequencing depth across donors was assumed in presence/absence analyses, although this assumption may not hold. Only TCR beta chains were sequenced in this cohort, and the absence of alpha or paired-chain data limited detectable features. Most TCR sequences were seen in very few donors, while some public TCRs were found in many individuals. Compared with equally common non-associated chains, HLA-associated TCR beta chains in a later analysis were more clonally expanded and had lower generation probabilities. Linkage disequilibrium might explain the correlated functional status among segregating V segments, but an unknown experimental factor could not be ruled out. HLA typing was unavailable for some donors at each locus, so association tests used only the typed subset. Most CMV-associated TCR beta chains appeared to be HLA-restricted in a later analysis, and the HLA associations seemed to be driven largely by CMV exposure. According to the authors, the approach could potentially be generalized to other disease states and immunological phenotypes. The classifier was reported to diagnose cytomegalovirus status with high specificity and sensitivity in both the original and validation cohorts. Broadly in line with IMGT annotations, most TCR beta V segments showed up in productive rearrangements about 90% or about 30% of the time in an earlier analysis of approximately 640 of the donors. A cluster of highly shared sequence variants was judged likely to be a technical artifact of the sequencing pipeline. Some IMGT-functional V segments, including TRBV6-2 and TRBV6-3, could not be distinguished by the 87-base-pair reads and were therefore excluded. The study listed 150 to 200 TCR beta chains as associated with cytomegalovirus. A later analysis reported that several top co-occurrence clusters appeared linked to parvovirus B19, influenza, CMV and Epstein-Barr virus. V-gene and J-gene trimming of TCR beta chains was associated with a missense DCLRE1C variant in a later genetic analysis, and the association was replicated in an independent cohort. A further reported finding was that TCR beta sequences accurately predicted the HLA-A and HLA-B alleles for most subjects in the first cohort. Compared with the approximately 720-donor mean, donors in an Asian-associated ancestry cluster had fewer N-insertions in productive TCRs, according to a later genetic analysis. A few of the identified cytomegalovirus-associated TCR beta chains were confirmed in vitro to be specific for cytomegalovirus antigens. When HLA alleles, especially DR and DQ, strongly co-occurred, TCR associations were difficult to assign to individual alleles. Specific HLA alleles were associated with 15,000 to 20,000 TCR beta sequences at a false discovery rate of 0.05 in a later analysis.

The cohort consisted of approximately 690 healthy bone marrow donors. At the time of sampling, every cohort member was nominally healthy, though immune exposures that went unrecorded were likely present. Of the 710 or so cohort members, more than 250 had a positive CMV serostatus and about 350 had a negative one, while no CMV serostatus was recorded for the donor. Every donor gave a peripheral blood sample, and the peripheral blood mononuclear cells from that sample were used for TCR beta sequencing. Genomic DNA was extracted from the blood cell samples with the Qiagen DNeasy Blood Extraction Kit. For this clone: Its binding antigen is unknown. No much larger clone exists at a distance of one base, and base qualities are not known.

Receptor amplification or capture employed the immunoSEQ multiplex PCR assay. The multiplex PCR relied on a mix of 60 forward primers for TCR Vbeta segments and 13 reverse primers for TCR Jbeta segments. The CDR3 region of rearranged TCR beta genes was amplified from genomic DNA by a multiplex PCR assay. On the Illumina HiSeq System, the amplified TCR beta libraries were sequenced as 87-base-pair reads. In the source study's methods: Across the 500 to 850 repertoires, a later analysis counted approximately 75 million unique TCR beta chains, 9.5 million to 12 million of which were shared by at least two donors. A nearest-neighbor algorithm error-corrected the raw reads and collapsed the reads into unique sequences, merging closely related sequences to remove PCR and sequencing errors. To assign V, D and J gene segments, CDR3 sequences were aligned to IMGT reference sequences. For a sequence to be retained, a match of at least six nucleotides was required to both a V gene segment and a J gene segment. Rearrangements were classified as productive when the CDR3 lacked stop codons and remained in frame with V and J, and all other rearrangements were classified as non-productive. CDR3 was defined according to IMGT convention as the region running from the second conserved V-encoded cysteine to the conserved J-encoded phenylalanine. The earlier analysis of 500 to 750 of the donors excluded any sequence lacking an unambiguous match to a single V gene segment. In an earlier analysis of roughly 600 of the donors, a V segment was called functional when productive rearrangements were above 56.7%, and segregating when the standard deviation between donors exceeded 5%. A statistical classification framework was built to diagnose cytomegalovirus status from the catalog of TCR beta chain sequences. In a later analysis, V and J genes were assigned by comparing TCR nucleotide sequences against IMGT/GENE-DB human TR gene sequences. The TCRdist pipeline was used in a later analysis to assign CDR3 sequences and most-parsimonious VDJ recombination scenarios. In a later analysis, each TCR beta chain was defined by its CDR3 amino acid sequence together with its V-gene family, and reads lacking a unique V-gene family were excluded. A later analysis removed 592 highly shared, low-generation-probability nucleotide sequences to deal with suspected cross-contamination and a sequencing artifact. For each public chain, a later analysis derived a clonal expansion index from normalized ranks of inferred template counts within each repertoire. In a later analysis, generation probabilities were computed with a VDJ recombination model fitted to out-of-frame rearrangements, and the resulting probabilities were checked against IGoR. In a later analysis, hypergeometric tests were used to score TCR-TCR, TCR-HLA and TCR-CMV co-occurrence, with a repertoire-size bias correction applied to TCR pairs. To estimate false discovery rates, a later analysis permuted the HLA or CMV assignments 20 times. A later analysis grouped co-occurring TCRs with DBSCAN, adding TCRdist sequence similarity when clustering within HLA-allele-positive subsets. For co-occurrence clustering, repertoires with fewer than 30,000 or more than 120,000 public chains were excluded, along with several repertoires with anomalous nucleotide sharing. TCRdb's version of the immuneACCESS table is confined to in-frame rearrangements and falls short of the full clone set. An unresolved V gene accounts for under half of the shortfall where checked; the remainder is of unknown origin. The V and J calls and clone size were taken over from that table, and D and trimming were inferred from the DNA. Present in this sample are 200,000 to 250,000 clones, 85% to 90% of which were seen just once. The ten largest clones add up to around 1.2% of the sample.

The cysteine opens and the phenylalanine closes a CDR3 of 13 amino acids. Only the CDR3 DNA stays, 39 bases, in frame from base 1. CDR1 is given as SNHLY and CDR2 as FYNNEI, both from the germline V gene. V and J are truncated by 3 bases and 4 bases respectively, leaving an intervening sequence of 8 bases. The chain is assembled from TRBV2 and TRBJ2-3; the best D guess is TRBD1, with 6 bases matching. Source material: PBMCs. The receptor was derived from a human donor in good health. The CDR3 reads CASSEQGPDTQYF. The DNA sequence reads TGTGCCAGCAGTGAGCAGGGGCCAGATACGCAGTATTTT.